The 27 T cell receptor beta chains reported below all come from one sample, sequenced in a study of cytomegalovirus exposure and HLA in healthy donors. The PCR used 60 Vbeta and 13 Jbeta primers. Clones were read by immunoSEQ multiplex PCR, and TCRdb kept only the in-frame ones, dropping some. The sample records about 180,000 clones, roughly 78% being singletons. The specimen sequenced was PBMCs. The origin of the receptors is a woman aged 25 to 39 in good health and CMV-seronegative.

This rearrangement joins TRBV9 to TRBJ2-7; tentatively, D is TRBD1 (7 bases). Germline lookup yields CDR1 SGDLS and CDR2 YYNGEE. The V end was cut by 4 bases, the J end by 3 bases, with 11 bases between. The CDR3 is 13 amino acids. The CDR3 spells CASSLQGGYEQYF. CDR3 nucleotide sequence: TGTGCCAGCAGCCTGCAGGGGGGCTACGAGCAGTACTTC.

The chain links TRBV10-1 to TRBJ2-1; 8 positions agree with TRBD2. The ends lost 8 bases at V and 5 bases at J; junction bases unmatched: 8. The length of the CDR3 is 14 residues. Germline V gives CDR1 WNHNN, CDR2 SYGVQD (reference sequence). The CDR3, as DNA: TGCGCCAGCTCCGGGGGGGTTATCAACAATGAGCAGTTCTTC. It encodes CASSGGVINNEQFF.

The chain uses TRBV5-1 and TRBJ1-2; tentative D call: TRBD1 (5 bases). The V end was cut by 0 bases, the J end by 3 bases, with 6 bases between. The length of the CDR3 is 13 residues. The germline gives CDR1 SGHRS, CDR2 YFSETQ. CDR3 loop: CASSLDRYYGYTF. The CDR3 nucleotides read TGCGCCAGCAGCTTGGACAGGTACTATGGCTACACCTTC.

This chain links TRBV9 with TRBJ1-4; 10 positions match TRBD1. Germline V gene data show CDR1 as SGDLS and CDR2 as YYNGEE. The CDR3 extends over 15 amino acids. V lost 3 bases to trimming and J lost 8 bases; unmatched junction nucleotides: 7. The CDR3 reads CASSASGTGEEKLFF. As DNA, the CDR3 is TGTGCCAGCAGCGCCTCAGGGACAGGGGAAGAAAAACTGTTTTTT.

The chain uses TRBV10-3 and TRBJ2-5, with D possibly matching TRBD1 (5 bases). The end of the DNA aligns better with TRBJ2-7, so the J call may be wrong. The length of the CDR3 is 14 residues. Germline CDR1 reads ENHRY; CDR2 reads SYGVKD. The CDR3 protein is CAISEGRQTYEQYF. CDR3 nucleotides: TGTGCCATCAGTGAGGGCCGACAGACCTACGAGCAGTACTTC.

V and J are TRBV7-9 and TRBJ2-7; TRBD1 might be the D (6 bases). Germline lookup yields CDR1 SEHNR and CDR2 FQNEAQ (reference sequence). The CDR3 is made up of 13 amino acids. The V gene lost 5 bases and the J gene lost 2 bases, with 10 bases spanning the gap. The CDR3 nucleotides are TGTGCCAGCAGCAAGGGACACCCCTACGAGCAGTACTTC. This gives the protein CASSKGHPYEQYF.

The chain combines TRBV23-1 with TRBJ2-7; 11 positions agree with TRBD1. TRBV23-1 counts as an open reading frame of uncertain function. CDR3 length: 18 residues. The V segment lost 0 bases and the J segment 0 bases; nucleotides outside the gene matches: 7. The CDR3: CASSQSSPGTGGSYEQYF. The CDR3 region has the DNA TGCGCCAGCAGTCAATCCTCTCCTGGGACAGGGGGCTCCTACGAGCAGTACTTC.

This clone has only a few counts. This CDR3 is CASTQTGEAYGYTF. CDR3 in DNA: TGTGCCAGTACGCAGACAGGGGAGGCGTATGGCTACACCTTC. The chain employs TRBV19 and TRBJ1-2, with 8 bases aligning to TRBD1. This CDR3 spans 14 amino acids. Looked up from germline, CDR1 is LNHDA and CDR2 is SQIVND (reference sequence). Trimming at V came to 7 bases and at J to 5 bases, leaving 9 bases not matched to a gene.

The CDR3 region is CASSPGPQETQYF. The DNA for the CDR3 is TGTGCCAGCAGCCCAGGGCCGCAAGAGACCCAGTACTTC. The chain employs TRBV7-3 and TRBJ2-5; TRBD1 is a possible D gene (5 bases). Trimming removed 5 bases at V and 2 bases at J, with 9 bases between. This CDR3 comprises 13 residues. From germline, CDR1 is SGHTA and CDR2 FQGTGA.

The chain employs TRBV5-3 and TRBJ1-1, with TRBD1 identical over 7 bases. TRBV5-3 has ORF status, its function being uncertain. The junction had 8 bases not matched to a gene; V was cut back by 1 base and J by 5 bases. CDR3 length: 15 residues. Here the CDR3 reads CARSLITGVGTEAFF. Here the CDR3 DNA reads TGTGCCAGAAGCTTGATCACAGGGGTTGGGACTGAAGCTTTCTTT.

This chain connects TRBV7-2 to TRBJ2-3, with 10 bases identical to TRBD2. V dropped 7 bases and J dropped 9; count of bases not matched to a gene: 16. This CDR3 comprises 16 residues. Germline V lookup: CDR1 SGHTA, CDR2 FQGNSA. CDR3: CASTLIAGGPGVTQYF. The CDR3, as DNA: TGTGCCAGCACCCTAATAGCGGGGGGCCCGGGGGTGACGCAGTATTTT.

The chain employs TRBV7-9 and TRBJ1-1; D gene uncertain. V gave up 5 bases and J gave up 7 bases, with 17 bases separating them. The CDR3 spans 14 residues. From germline, CDR1 is SEHNR and CDR2 FQNEAQ (reference sequence). The CDR3 protein is CASSPPSRTGEAFF. The CDR3 DNA reads as TGTGCCAGCAGCCCCCCTTCGAGAACGGGTGAAGCTTTCTTT.

This sequence joins TRBV28 and TRBJ1-1, with a possible D match to TRBD1 (5 bases). This CDR3 contains 16 residues. The V gene lost 6 bases and the J gene lost 3 bases, with 20 bases spanning the gap. Germline loops: CDR1 MDHEN, CDR2 SYDVKM. This CDR3 reads CASRVGGDGTYTEAFF. The CDR3 coding sequence is TGTGCCAGCAGAGTTGGGGGGGACGGAACTTACACTGAAGCTTTCTTT.

The V gene is TRBV9, the J gene TRBJ1-5, with D unclear. This CDR3 contains 15 residues. The germline V gene encodes CDR1 SGDLS and CDR2 YYNGEE. Trimming cost V 4 bases and J 9 bases, with 20 bases left between them. CDR3 amino acids: CASSSMGSPGGPQHF. As DNA, the CDR3 is TGTGCCAGCAGCTCAATGGGCAGCCCTGGTGGGCCCCAGCATTTT.

The chain joins TRBV11-2 to TRBJ1-1, with D uncertain. The CDR3 loop spans 13 amino acids. Trimming pared 3 bases from V and 8 bases from J, leaving 13 bases between. CDR1 SGHAT and CDR2 FQNNGV come from the germline V gene. This CDR3 reads CASSLMRGSEAFF. In DNA form, the CDR3 reads TGTGCCAGCAGCTTGATGAGAGGGTCCGAAGCTTTCTTT.

The genes are TRBV30 and TRBJ2-7, with D possibly matching TRBD2 (5 bases). Germline-derived CDR1 and CDR2 are GTSNPN and SVGIG (reference sequence). This CDR3 is built from 13 residues. Trimming cost V 4 bases and J 4 bases, with 14 bases left between them. The DNA of the CDR3 is TGTGCCTGGACTCAATTCGGGGATTACGAGCAGTACTTC. It translates to CAWTQFGDYEQYF.

On this clone: Its ends do not fully match the called genes, so a read error is possible. The chain couples TRBV7-7 to TRBJ2-7; possibly TRBD1 for D (6 bases). In germline, CDR1 is SSHAT, CDR2 FNYEAQ (reference sequence). This CDR3 has 15 residues. The CDR3 sequence: CASSLSQGPSYEQYF. The CDR3, as DNA: TGTGCTAGCAGCTTATCCCAGGGGCCCTCCTACGAGCAGTACTTC.

V gene TRBV27 combines with J gene TRBJ2-3, with D possibly being TRBD1 (6 bases). Germline V lookup: CDR1 MNHEY, CDR2 SMNVEV (reference sequence). The CDR3 runs to 13 residues. V dropped 6 bases and J dropped 4 bases, with 11 bases sitting between them. This CDR3 is CASRGAKADTQYF. The CDR3 bases are TGTGCCAGCAGGGGGGCCAAGGCAGATACGCAGTATTTT.

The chain recombines TRBV19 with TRBJ2-7; 8 positions match TRBD1. V shed 8 bases and J 3 bases; nucleotides not matched to a gene: 6. The CDR3 extends over 13 amino acids. The germline gives CDR1 LNHDA, CDR2 SQIVND (reference sequence). CDR3 region: CASGRDRLYEQYF. CDR3 nucleotide sequence: TGTGCCAGTGGCCGGGACAGGCTCTACGAGCAGTACTTC.

The V gene is TRBV25-1, the J gene TRBJ1-1, with TRBD1 as a possible D gene (6 bases). The V gene lost 6 bases and the J gene lost 3 bases, with 14 bases spanning the gap. CDR1 MGHDK and CDR2 SYGVNS come from the germline V gene. The CDR3 covers 14 residues. As DNA, the CDR3 is TGTGCCAGCAGACAAACAGGGTCGTACACTGAAGCTTTCTTT. Translation: CASRQTGSYTEAFF.

The chain links TRBV5-1 to TRBJ2-1; 14 bases are shared with TRBD2. The V and J ends lost 3 bases and 7 bases, in that order; junction bases with no gene match: 6. In germline, CDR1 is SGHRS, CDR2 YFSETQ. The CDR3 spans 16 residues. DNA of the CDR3: TGCGCCAGCAGCTGGAGGACTAGCGGGGGGAATAATGAGCAGTTCTTC. It codes for CASSWRTSGGNNEQFF.

This sequence joins TRBV19 and TRBJ1-5, with 7 bases fitting TRBD1. After removal of 4 bases from V and 1 base from J, the junction contained 16 bases not matched to a gene. The germline gives CDR1 LNHDA, CDR2 SQIVND (reference sequence). The CDR3 has 19 residues. This CDR3 reads CASSTARGDSRSSNQPQHF. The CDR3 nucleotides read TGTGCCAGTAGTACGGCCAGGGGGGATTCAAGGTCCAGCAATCAGCCCCAGCATTTT. Filled out from reference TRBV19 and TRBJ1-5, the complete variable domain reads DGGITQSPKYLFRKEGQNVTLSCEQNLNHDAMYWYRQDPGQGLRLIYYSQIVNDFQKGDIAEGYSVSREKKESFPLTVTSAQKNPTAFYLCASSTARGDSRSSNQPQHFGDGTRLSIL.

Note on this clone: Other nucleotide sequences from this sample produce the same CDR3. The V gene is TRBV7-2, the J gene TRBJ2-7, with a possible D match to TRBD1 (5 bases). This CDR3 region has 12 residues. CDR1 and CDR2 from the germline V gene are SGHTA and FQGNSA. V lost 5 bases and J 3 bases, leaving 8 bases between the germline ends. The CDR3, as DNA: TGTGCCAGCAGCCCCGGACACTACGAGCAGTACTTC. Its translation: CASSPGHYEQYF.

J is TRBJ2-3 and V is TRBV4-3, with D perhaps matching TRBD1 (5 bases). Germline assignment: CDR1 LGHNA and CDR2 YSLEER. Trimming took off 0 bases at V and 6 bases at J, with 10 bases between the two ends. CDR3 length: 14 amino acids. CDR3 sequence reads: CASSQEKGMDTQYF. CDR3 bases: TGCGCCAGCAGCCAAGAAAAGGGGATGGATACGCAGTATTTT.

The count of this clone is one. The V and J genes are TRBV21-1 and TRBJ2-2; the table names TRBD1, a call not compared with the DNA. TRBV21-1 is labeled a pseudogene. The CDR3 extends over 15 amino acids. The chain's CDR3 is CASQLGTTNTGELFF. The CDR3 DNA is TGTGCCAGCCAGCTAGGGACAACGAACACCGGGGAGCTGTTTTTT.

The chain is built from TRBV29-1 and TRBJ1-2; weak D call: TRBD1 (6 bases). This CDR3 has 12 residues. CDR1 is SQVTM, CDR2 ANQGSEA, per germline. Trimming took 7 bases from V and 6 from J, leaving 15 bases between them. The CDR3 protein is CSATPGVDGYTF. The CDR3 region has the DNA TGCAGCGCTACCCCAGGGGTGGATGGCTACACCTTC.

The chain combines TRBV19 with TRBJ2-7, with TRBD1 matching 7 bases. Trimming at V came to 0 bases and at J to 6 bases, leaving 2 bases not matched to a gene. The CDR3 runs 13 residues. Germline V gene data show CDR1 as LNHDA and CDR2 as SQIVND (reference sequence). The CDR3 here is CASSIDSGGEQYF. CDR3 nucleotides: TGTGCCAGTAGTATAGATTCAGGGGGCGAGCAGTACTTC.